The subject of this entry is one T cell receptor beta chain. There is no known antigen for this receptor. Base qualities were left out, and no much larger clone turns up one base away. The immunoSEQ Assay, a bias-controlled multiplex PCR, was used to amplify TCRbeta CDR3 regions from genomic DNA. In the original analysis: Within the assay, amplification of reference gene primers was used to estimate how many nucleated cells each sample contained. Sequence reads were collapsed and filtered to measure the absolute abundance of every unique TCRbeta CDR3 rearrangement. For each sample, productive Simpson clonality was calculated as the square root of Simpson's diversity index over productive rearrangements. The source is immuneACCESS, and TCRdb retained only in-frame sequences with V and J called. Part of the clones is not carried over; for the studies checked, unresolved V genes explain less than half of this, and the remainder is unexplained. V, J and clone size are taken as reported in that table, and D and trimming were inferred from the DNA itself. The sample includes about 170,000 clones, with roughly 86% observed a single time. The biggest ten clones account for 2.5% to 3% of the sample.

This sample is drawn from a study of blood T cell repertoires in COVID-19 (dated by TCRdb to the early 2020s). Turning to the overall study: Samples from collaborators originated in the United States, Italy and Spain and spanned both the acute and convalescent phases of COVID-19. The material from the prospective study consisted of cDNA or gDNA derived from T cells, B-cell-depleted T cells, or PBMCs. Subjects who had been exposed to COVID-19, were actively infected with it, or had recovered from it provided the deeply sampled blood TCRbeta repertoires that made up the dataset. A freely available public database, intended as a resource for researchers studying the immune response to SARS-CoV-2, is where the repertoires were released. The samples were drawn from two sources: the first 160 participants of the ongoing ImmuneRACE study, and 950 to 1,500 subjects contributed by 6 global collaborators. Nearly every sample came with metadata listing a de-identified subject ID, COVID-19 status, age in years and sex. HLA class I and class II types, where available, came from metadata supplied by the sample provider rather than from assay-based typing. Results and caveats for the whole study, not just this receptor: The quantity of clinical and demographic metadata differed by source and by participant and was supplied without curation.

Trimming removed 7 bases from V and 4 bases from J, leaving 17 bases between the germline ends. Spanning cysteine to phenylalanine, the CDR3 consists of 15 amino acids. The CDR3 DNA has 45 bases and is translated from base 1. The germline V gene (reference sequence) yields LNHDA for CDR1 and SQIVND for CDR2. In Seattle, one collaborating source enrolled patients while the infection was active and tracked those patients longitudinally over the course of disease. The collaborating institutions used their own protocols to collect whole blood in K2EDTA tubes. Collaborator samples were shipped for TCRbeta analysis as frozen whole blood, isolated PBMCs, or DNA extracted from either sample type.

The sequenced material came from peripheral blood. The receptor's source is an elderly woman with COVID-19, enrolled during active disease. Here the chain combines TRBV19 and TRBJ1-5; D gene: possibly TRBD1, on 6 matching bases. CDR3 sequence: CASKNTDSLNQPQHF. The DNA sequence is as follows: TGTGCCAGTAAGAACACGGACAGCTTGAATCAGCCCCAGCATTTT.